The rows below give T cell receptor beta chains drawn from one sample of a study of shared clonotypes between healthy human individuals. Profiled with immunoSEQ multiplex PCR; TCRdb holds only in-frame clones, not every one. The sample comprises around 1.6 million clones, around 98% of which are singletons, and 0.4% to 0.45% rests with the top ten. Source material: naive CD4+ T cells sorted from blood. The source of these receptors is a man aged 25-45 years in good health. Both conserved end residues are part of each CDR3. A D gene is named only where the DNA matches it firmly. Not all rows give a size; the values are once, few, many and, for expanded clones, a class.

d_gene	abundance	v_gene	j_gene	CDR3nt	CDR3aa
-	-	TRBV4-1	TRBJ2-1	TGCGCCAGCAGCCGGCTAACAACTTACAATGAGCAGTTCTTC	CASSRLTTYNEQFF
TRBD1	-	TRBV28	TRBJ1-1	TGTGCCAGCAGTTTCCGGACAGGAGAAGCTTTCTTT	CASSFRTGEAFF
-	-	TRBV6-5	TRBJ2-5	TGTGCCAGCAGGTCGAGGCAAGAGACCCAGTACTTC	CASRSRQETQYF
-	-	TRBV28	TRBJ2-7	TGTGCCAGCAGTTTAGTCTCCCCTAGCTCCTACGAGCAGTACTTC	CASSLVSPSSYEQYF
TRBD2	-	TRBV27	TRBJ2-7	TGTGCCAGCAGACCGGGGCACTCGGGGGGGGAGCAGTACTTC	CASRPGHSGGEQYF
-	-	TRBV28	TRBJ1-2	TGTGCCAGCTATACGAACAGGGAATTCTATGGCTACACCTTC	CASYTNREFYGYTF
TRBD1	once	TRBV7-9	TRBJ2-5	TGTGCCAGCAGCTTAACAGGGGGGGAGACCCAGTACTTC	CASSLTGGETQYF
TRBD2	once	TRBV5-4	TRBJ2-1	TGTGCCAGCAGCCGGGAGGGATCAAGAATTAGCTACAATGAGCAGTTCTTC	CASSREGSRISYNEQFF
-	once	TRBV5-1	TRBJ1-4	TGCGCCAGCAGTTGGCAGGGTAATGAAAAACTGTTTTTT	CASSWQGNEKLFF
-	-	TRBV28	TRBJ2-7	TGTGCCAGCAGTTTTCGTGATCGACTCGATTGGGGATACAACTACGAGCAGTACTTC	CASSFRDRLDWGYNYEQYF
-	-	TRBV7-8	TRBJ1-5	TGTGCCAGCAGCCTTAGCTCGGGCTACCCAGTCTATAGCAATCAGCCCCAGCATTTT	CASSLSSGYPVYSNQPQHF
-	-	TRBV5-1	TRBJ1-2	TGCGCCAGCAGCCCTGGAGACCGGGAGACCAGTAACTATGGCTACACCTTC	CASSPGDRETSNYGYTF
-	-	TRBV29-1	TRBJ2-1	TGCAGCGTTGCTGGTCAGACGAGCTGGACCAATGAGCAGTTCTTC	CSVAGQTSWTNEQFF
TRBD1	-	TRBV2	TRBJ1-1	TGTGCCAGCCGGGACAGGACGAACACTGAAGCTTTCTTT	CASRDRTNTEAFF